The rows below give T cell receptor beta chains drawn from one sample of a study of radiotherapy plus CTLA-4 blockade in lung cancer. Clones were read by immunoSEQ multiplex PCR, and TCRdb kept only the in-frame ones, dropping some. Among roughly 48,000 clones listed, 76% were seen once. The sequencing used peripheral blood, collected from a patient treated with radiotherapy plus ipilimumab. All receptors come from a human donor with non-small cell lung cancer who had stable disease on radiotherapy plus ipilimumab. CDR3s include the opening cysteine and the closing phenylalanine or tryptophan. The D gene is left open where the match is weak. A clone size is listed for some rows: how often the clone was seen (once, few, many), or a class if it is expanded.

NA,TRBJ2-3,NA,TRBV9,CASSVLALGTDTQYF,TGTGCCAGCAGCGTCCTAGCGTTAGGCACAGATACGCAGTATTTT
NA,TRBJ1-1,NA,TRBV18,CASSPGNSMNTEAFF,TGTGCCAGCTCACCGGGCAACTCCATGAACACTGAAGCTTTCTTT
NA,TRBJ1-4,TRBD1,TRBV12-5,CASGGTGFEKLFF,TGTGCCAGCGGCGGGACAGGCTTTGAAAAACTGTTTTTT
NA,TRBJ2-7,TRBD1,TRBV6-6,CASSPGQGRFYEQYF,TGTGCCAGCAGTCCGGGACAGGGGAGGTTCTACGAGCAGTACTTC
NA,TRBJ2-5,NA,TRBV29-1,CSVVGLPFLPDGTQETQYF,TGCAGCGTTGTTGGTCTACCGTTCCTACCCGACGGAACTCAAGAGACCCAGTACTTC
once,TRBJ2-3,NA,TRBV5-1,CATTFGGITDTQYF,TGCGCCACCACCTTTGGAGGGATCACAGATACGCAGTATTTT
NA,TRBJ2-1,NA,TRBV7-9,CASSLGGAPRNEQFF,TGTGCCAGCAGCTTAGGAGGGGCTCCCCGGAATGAGCAGTTCTTC
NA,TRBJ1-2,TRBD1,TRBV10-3,CAISALSMTGGRDYGYTF,TGTGCCATCAGTGCACTAAGTATGACAGGGGGCAGAGACTATGGCTACACCTTC
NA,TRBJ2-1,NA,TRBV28,CASREWDEQFF,TGTGCCAGCAGGGAATGGGATGAGCAGTTCTTC
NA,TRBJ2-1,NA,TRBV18,CASSPPMSAAVYNEQFF,TGTGCCAGCTCACCACCTATGTCGGCTGCCGTATACAATGAGCAGTTCTTC
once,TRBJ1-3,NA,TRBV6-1,CASSEAGGISGNTIYF,TGTGCCAGCAGTGAAGCGGGAGGGATTTCTGGAAACACCATATATTTT
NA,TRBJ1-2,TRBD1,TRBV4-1,CASSPGNRGRHGYTF,TGCGCCAGCAGCCCAGGAAACAGGGGGCGGCATGGCTACACCTTC
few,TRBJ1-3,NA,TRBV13,CASSLGSVPSGNTIYF,TGTGCCAGCAGCTTAGGGTCAGTTCCCTCTGGAAACACCATATATTTT
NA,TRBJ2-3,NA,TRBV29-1,CSVEPQVYSDTQYF,TGCAGCGTTGAACCACAGGTTTACTCAGATACGCAGTATTTT
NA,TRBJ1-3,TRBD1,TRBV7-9,CASSDTWDRAFSGNTIYF,TGTGCCAGCAGCGACACTTGGGACAGGGCCTTTTCTGGAAACACCATATATTTT
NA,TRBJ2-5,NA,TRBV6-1,CASSEALPLDGRQETQYF,TGTGCCAGCAGTGAAGCGCTCCCCCTGGACGGGCGTCAGGAGACCCAGTACTTC
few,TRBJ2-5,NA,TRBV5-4,CASTLRGNQETQYF,TGTGCCAGCACCCTGCGGGGAAACCAAGAGACCCAGTACTTC
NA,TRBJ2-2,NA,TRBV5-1,CASSRSVSNTGELFF,TGCGCCAGCAGCCGTAGCGTATCAAACACCGGGGAGCTGTTTTTT
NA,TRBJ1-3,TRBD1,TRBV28,CASSQQGHSSGNTIYF,TGTGCCAGCAGCCAACAGGGGCACAGCTCTGGAAACACCATATATTTT
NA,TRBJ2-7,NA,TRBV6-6,CASRPARATYEQYF,TGTGCCAGCAGGCCAGCTAGGGCAACCTACGAGCAGTACTTC
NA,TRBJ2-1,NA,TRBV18,CASSPTRISYNEQFF,TGTGCCAGCTCACCCACTAGAATCTCCTACAATGAGCAGTTCTTC
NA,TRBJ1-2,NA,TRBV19,CASRWKTDANYGYTF,TGTGCCAGTAGATGGAAGACAGACGCTAACTATGGCTACACCTTC
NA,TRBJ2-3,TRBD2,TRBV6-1,CASSAIAGGLVPSTDTQYF,TGTGCCAGCAGTGCGATAGCGGGGGGCCTTGTTCCTAGCACAGATACGCAGTATTTT
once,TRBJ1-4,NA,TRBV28,CASSYTGSRDEKLFF,TGTGCCAGCAGTTACACAGGGAGTAGGGATGAAAAACTGTTTTTT
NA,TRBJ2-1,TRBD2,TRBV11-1,CASSLEFRTRPQNEQFF,TGTGCCAGCAGCTTAGAATTCCGGACTAGGCCGCAGAATGAGCAGTTCTTC
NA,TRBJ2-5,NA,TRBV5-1,CASSWAGGETQYF,TGCGCCAGCAGCTGGGCCGGGGGAGAGACCCAGTACTTC
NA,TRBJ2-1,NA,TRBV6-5,CASLPDNSYNEQFF,TGTGCCAGTCTCCCGGACAACTCCTACAATGAGCAGTTCTTC
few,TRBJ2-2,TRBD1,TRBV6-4,CASSDGQGETGELFF,TGTGCCAGCAGTGACGGACAGGGGGAAACCGGGGAGCTGTTTTTT
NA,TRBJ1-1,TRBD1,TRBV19,CASTLQGARTEAFF,TGTGCCAGTACCCTACAGGGGGCGCGAACTGAAGCTTTCTTT
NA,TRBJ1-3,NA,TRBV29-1,CSVRTQGGNTIYF,TGCAGCGTCCGGACTCAGGGAGGAAACACCATATATTTT
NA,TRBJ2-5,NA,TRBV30,CAWSITSPVIETQYF,TGTGCCTGGAGCATCACCTCGCCCGTAATAGAGACCCAGTACTTC
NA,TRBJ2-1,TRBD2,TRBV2,CASSLAGGRINEQFF,TGTGCCAGCAGTTTAGCGGGGGGACGTATAAATGAGCAGTTCTTC
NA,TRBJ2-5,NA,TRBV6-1,CASTHAGAGQETQYF,TGTGCCAGCACGCATGCAGGGGCCGGACAAGAGACCCAGTACTTC
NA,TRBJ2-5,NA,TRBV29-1,CSVRPDRAPETQYF,TGCAGCGTTCGTCCCGACAGAGCGCCAGAGACCCAGTACTTC
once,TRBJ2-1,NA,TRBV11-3,CASSPGRSSYNEQFF,TGTGCCAGCAGCCCCGGCAGGAGCTCCTACAATGAGCAGTTCTTC
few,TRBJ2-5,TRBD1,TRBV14,CASRPTGAGETQYF,TGTGCCAGCAGACCTACAGGGGCGGGAGAGACCCAGTACTTC
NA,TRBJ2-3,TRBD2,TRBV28,CASSFASGGGDTQYF,TGTGCCAGCAGTTTTGCTAGCGGGGGGGGAGATACGCAGTATTTT
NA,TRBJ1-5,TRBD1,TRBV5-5,CASSLDDRVSNQPQHF,TGTGCCAGCAGCTTGGACGACAGGGTTAGCAATCAGCCCCAGCATTTT
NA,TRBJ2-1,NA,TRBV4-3,CASSASGTGVYNEQFF,TGCGCCAGCAGCGCGTCCGGGACGGGCGTGTACAATGAGCAGTTCTTC
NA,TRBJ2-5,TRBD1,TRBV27,CASSLYRGAETQYF,TGTGCCAGCAGTTTGTACAGGGGTGCCGAGACCCAGTACTTC
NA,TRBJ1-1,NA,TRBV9,CASSPRESDTEAFF,TGTGCCAGCAGCCCCCGTGAGTCGGACACTGAGGCTTTCTTT
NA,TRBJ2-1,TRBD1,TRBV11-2,CASSFGTGSYNEQFF,TGTGCCAGCAGCTTCGGGACAGGGTCCTACAATGAGCAGTTCTTC
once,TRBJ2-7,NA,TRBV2,CASREGPVTDEQYF,TGTGCCAGCAGGGAGGGCCCGGTCACGGACGAGCAGTACTTC
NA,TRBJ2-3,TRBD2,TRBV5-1,CASSLVPGLAGGADTQYF,TGCGCCAGCAGCTTAGTCCCGGGACTAGCGGGGGGTGCAGATACGCAGTATTTT
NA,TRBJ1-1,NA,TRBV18,CASSQDIQLFF,TGTGCCAGCTCACAGGACATCCAGCTTTTCTTT
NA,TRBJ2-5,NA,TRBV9,CASSVEETQYF,TGTGCCAGCAGCGTAGAAGAGACCCAGTACTTC
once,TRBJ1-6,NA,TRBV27,CASSLSAGQRNSPLHF,TGTGCCAGCAGTTTATCTGCGGGGCAGAGAAACTCACCCCTCCACTTT
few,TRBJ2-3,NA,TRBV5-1,CASSNPSTDTQYF,TGCGCCAGCAGCAATCCTAGCACAGATACGCAGTATTTT
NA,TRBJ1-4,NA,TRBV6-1,CASRRDGSNEKLFF,TGTGCCAGCAGACGGGACGGATCTAATGAAAAACTGTTTTTT
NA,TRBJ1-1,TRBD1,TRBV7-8,CASRKTGGTEAFF,TGTGCCAGCAGAAAGACAGGGGGCACTGAAGCTTTCTTT
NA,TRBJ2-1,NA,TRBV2,CASSPDGTYNEQFF,TGTGCCAGCAGTCCCGACGGTACCTACAATGAGCAGTTCTTC
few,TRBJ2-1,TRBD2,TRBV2,CASWVAGAGHEQFF,TGTGCCAGCTGGGTAGCGGGGGCCGGGCATGAGCAGTTCTTC
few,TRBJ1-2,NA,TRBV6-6,CASSLLGLTYGYTF,TGTGCCAGCAGCTTACTCGGGCTAACCTATGGCTACACCTTC
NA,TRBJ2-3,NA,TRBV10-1,CASNSGTDTQYF,TGCGCCAGCAACAGTGGCACAGATACGCAGTATTTT
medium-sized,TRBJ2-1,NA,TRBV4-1,CASSRAGLYNEQFF,TGCGCCAGCAGTCGAGCCGGACTTTACAATGAGCAGTTCTTC